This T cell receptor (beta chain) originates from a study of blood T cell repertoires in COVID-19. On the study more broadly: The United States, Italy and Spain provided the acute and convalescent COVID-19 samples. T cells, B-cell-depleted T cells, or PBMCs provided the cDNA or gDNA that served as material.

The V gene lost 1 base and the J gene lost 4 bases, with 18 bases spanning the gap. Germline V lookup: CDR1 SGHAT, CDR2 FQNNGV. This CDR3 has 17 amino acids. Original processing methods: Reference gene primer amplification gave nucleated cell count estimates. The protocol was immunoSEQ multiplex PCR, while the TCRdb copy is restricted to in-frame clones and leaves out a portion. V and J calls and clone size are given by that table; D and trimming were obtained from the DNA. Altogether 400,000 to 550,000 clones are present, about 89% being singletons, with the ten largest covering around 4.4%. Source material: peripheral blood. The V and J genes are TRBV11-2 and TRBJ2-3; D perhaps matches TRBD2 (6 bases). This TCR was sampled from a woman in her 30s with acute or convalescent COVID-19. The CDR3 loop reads CASSLGEVGLGADTQYF. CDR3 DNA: TGTGCCAGCAGCTTAGGGGAGGTCGGGCTAGGGGCAGATACGCAGTATTTT.